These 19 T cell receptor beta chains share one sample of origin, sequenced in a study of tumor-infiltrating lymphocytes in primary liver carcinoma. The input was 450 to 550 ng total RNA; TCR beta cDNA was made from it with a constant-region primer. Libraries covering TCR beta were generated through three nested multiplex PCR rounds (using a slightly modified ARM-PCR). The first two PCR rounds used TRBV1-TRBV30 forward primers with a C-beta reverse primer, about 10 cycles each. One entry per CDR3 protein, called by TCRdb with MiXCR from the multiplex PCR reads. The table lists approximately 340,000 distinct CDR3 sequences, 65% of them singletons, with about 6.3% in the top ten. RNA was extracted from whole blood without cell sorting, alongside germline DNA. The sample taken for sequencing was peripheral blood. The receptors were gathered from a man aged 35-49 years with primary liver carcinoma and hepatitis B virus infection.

CDR3 residues: CASSPPQGAPYNEQFF. The CDR3 DNA reads TGCGCCAGCAGCCCCCCGCAGGGGGCCCCTTACAATGAGCAGTTCTTC. This rearrangement joins TRBV5-1 to TRBJ2-1; TRBD1 agrees at 8 bases. V lost 4 bases, J lost 4 bases, and 10 bases stayed unmatched. Germline V CDR1 and CDR2: SGHRS, YFSETQ. The CDR3 consists of 16 residues. The full variable domain, its missing parts supplied by reference TRBV5-1 and TRBJ2-1, is KAGVTQTPRYLIKTRGQQVTLSCSPISGHRSVSWYQQTPGQGLQFLFEYFSETQRNKGNFPGRFSGRQFSNSRSEMNVSTLELGDSALYLCASSPPQGAPYNEQFFGPGTRLTVL.

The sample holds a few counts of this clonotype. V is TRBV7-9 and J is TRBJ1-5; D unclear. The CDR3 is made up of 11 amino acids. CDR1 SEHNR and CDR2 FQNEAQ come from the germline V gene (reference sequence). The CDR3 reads CGQESNQPQHF. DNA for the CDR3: TGTGGGCAAGAGAGCAATCAGCCCCAGCATTTT.

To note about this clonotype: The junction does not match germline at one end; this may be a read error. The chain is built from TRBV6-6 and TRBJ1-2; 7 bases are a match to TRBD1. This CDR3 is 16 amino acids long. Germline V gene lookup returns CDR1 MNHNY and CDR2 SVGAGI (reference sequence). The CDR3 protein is CASSYIRTGGSYDYTF. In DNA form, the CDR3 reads TGTGCCAGCAGTTACATAAGGACAGGAGGCAGTTATGACTACACCTTC.

CDR3 in amino acids: CASSREADTQYF. The CDR3 DNA follows: TGTGCCAGCAGCCGGGAGGCCGACACGCAGTACTTC. V and J are TRBV5-6 and TRBJ2-7; TRBD2 matches 7 bases. V gave up 4 bases and J gave up 9 bases; unmatched junction bases: 7. The CDR3 runs to 12 residues. CDR1 is SGHDT and CDR2 is YYEEEE in the germline V gene. Full variable domain (outside the CDR3, taken from reference TRBV5-6 and TRBJ2-7): DAGVTQSPTHLIKTRGQQVTLRCSPKSGHDTVSWYQQALGQGPQFIFQYYEEEERQRGNFPDRFSGHQFPNYSSELNVNALLLGDSALYLCASSREADTQYFGPGTRLTVT.

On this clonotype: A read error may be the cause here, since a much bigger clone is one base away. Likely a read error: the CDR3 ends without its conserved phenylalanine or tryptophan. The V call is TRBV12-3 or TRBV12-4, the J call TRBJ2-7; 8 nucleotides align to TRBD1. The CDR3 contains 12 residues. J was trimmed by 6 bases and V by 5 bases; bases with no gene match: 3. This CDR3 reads CASSGDRGEQYL. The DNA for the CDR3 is TGTGCCAGCAGTGGAGACAGGGGCGAGCAGTACCTC.

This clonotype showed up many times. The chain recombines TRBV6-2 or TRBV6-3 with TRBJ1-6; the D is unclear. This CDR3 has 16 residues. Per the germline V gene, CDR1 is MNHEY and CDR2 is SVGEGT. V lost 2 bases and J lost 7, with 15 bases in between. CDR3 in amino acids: CASSYDGIRVNSPLHF. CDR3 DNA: TGTGCCAGCAGTTACGATGGGATCAGAGTGAATTCACCCCTCCACTTT.

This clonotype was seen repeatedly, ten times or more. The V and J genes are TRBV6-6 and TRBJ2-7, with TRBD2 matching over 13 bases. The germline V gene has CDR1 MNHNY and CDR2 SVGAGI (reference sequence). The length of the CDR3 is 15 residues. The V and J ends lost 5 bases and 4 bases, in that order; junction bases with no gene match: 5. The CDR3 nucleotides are TGTGCCAGCAGTAGTGGACTAGCGGGAGCTTACGAGCAGTACTTC. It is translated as CASSSGLAGAYEQYF.

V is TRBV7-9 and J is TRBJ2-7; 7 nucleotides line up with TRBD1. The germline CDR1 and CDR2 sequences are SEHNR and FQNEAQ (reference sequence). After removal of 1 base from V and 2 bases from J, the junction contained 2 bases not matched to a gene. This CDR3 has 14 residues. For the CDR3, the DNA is TGTGCCAGCAGCTTAGGGGACAGCCCCTACGAGCAGTACTTC. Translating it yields CASSLGDSPYEQYF.

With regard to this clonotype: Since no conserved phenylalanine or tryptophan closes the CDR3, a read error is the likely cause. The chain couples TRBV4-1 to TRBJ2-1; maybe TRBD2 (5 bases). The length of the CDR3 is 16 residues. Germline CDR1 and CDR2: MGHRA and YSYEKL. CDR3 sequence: CASSPTGSSSYDEQFS. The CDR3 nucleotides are TGCGCCAGCAGCCCGACGGGGTCGAGCTCCTACGATGAGCAGTTCTCC.

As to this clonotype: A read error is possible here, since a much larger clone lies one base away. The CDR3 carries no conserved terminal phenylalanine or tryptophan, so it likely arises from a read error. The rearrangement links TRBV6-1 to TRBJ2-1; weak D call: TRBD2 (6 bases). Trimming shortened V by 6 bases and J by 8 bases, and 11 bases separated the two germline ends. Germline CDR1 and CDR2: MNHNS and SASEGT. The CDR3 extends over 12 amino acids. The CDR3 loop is CASRASVYEQFS. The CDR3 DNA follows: TGTGCCAGCAGGGCTAGCGTTTATGAGCAGTTCTCC.

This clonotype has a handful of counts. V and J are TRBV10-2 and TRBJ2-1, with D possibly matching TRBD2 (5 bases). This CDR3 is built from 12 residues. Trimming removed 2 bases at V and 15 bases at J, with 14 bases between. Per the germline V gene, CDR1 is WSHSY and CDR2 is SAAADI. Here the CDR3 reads CASSEGNRGRFF. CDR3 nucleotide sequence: TGCGCCAGCAGTGAGGGGAACCGGGGTCGGTTCTTC.

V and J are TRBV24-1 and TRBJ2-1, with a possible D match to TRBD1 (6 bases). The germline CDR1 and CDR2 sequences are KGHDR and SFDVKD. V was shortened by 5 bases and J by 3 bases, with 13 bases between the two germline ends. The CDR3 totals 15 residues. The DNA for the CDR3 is TGTGCCACCAGTGCTCAGGGGTCCTTCTACAATGAGCAGTTCTTC. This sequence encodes CATSAQGSFYNEQFF.

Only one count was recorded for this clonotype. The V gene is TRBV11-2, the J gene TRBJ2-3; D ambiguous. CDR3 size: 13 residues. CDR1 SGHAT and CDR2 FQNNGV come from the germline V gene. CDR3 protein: CARSLDFEDTQYF. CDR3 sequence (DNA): TGTGCTAGGAGCTTAGATTTCGAGGATACGCAGTATTTT.

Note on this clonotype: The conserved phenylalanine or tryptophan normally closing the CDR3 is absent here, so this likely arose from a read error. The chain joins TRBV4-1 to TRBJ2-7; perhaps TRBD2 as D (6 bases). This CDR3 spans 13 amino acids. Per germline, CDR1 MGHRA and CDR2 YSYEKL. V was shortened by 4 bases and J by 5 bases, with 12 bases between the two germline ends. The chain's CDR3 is CASSPRRGNEQYI. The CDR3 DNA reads TGCGCCAGCAGCCCTAGGCGCGGGAACGAGCAGTACATC.

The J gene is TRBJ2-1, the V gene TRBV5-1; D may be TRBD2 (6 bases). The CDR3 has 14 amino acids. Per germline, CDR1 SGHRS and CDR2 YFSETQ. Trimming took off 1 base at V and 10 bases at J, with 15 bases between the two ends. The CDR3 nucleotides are TGCGCCAGCAGCTTGTCGGAGGGGTATGGCGAGCAGTTCTTC. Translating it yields CASSLSEGYGEQFF.

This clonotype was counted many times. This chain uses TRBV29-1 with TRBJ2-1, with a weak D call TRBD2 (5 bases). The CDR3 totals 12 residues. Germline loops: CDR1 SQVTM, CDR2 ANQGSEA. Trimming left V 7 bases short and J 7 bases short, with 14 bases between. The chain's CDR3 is CSGRPGGNEQFF. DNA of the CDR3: TGCAGCGGTAGACCGGGCGGGAATGAGCAGTTCTTC.

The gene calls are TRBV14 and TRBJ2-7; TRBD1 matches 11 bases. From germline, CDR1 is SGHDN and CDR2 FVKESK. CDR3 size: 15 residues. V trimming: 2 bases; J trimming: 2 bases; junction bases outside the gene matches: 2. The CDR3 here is CASSQWTGGPYEQYF. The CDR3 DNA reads TGTGCCAGCAGCCAATGGACAGGGGGCCCCTACGAGCAGTACTTC.

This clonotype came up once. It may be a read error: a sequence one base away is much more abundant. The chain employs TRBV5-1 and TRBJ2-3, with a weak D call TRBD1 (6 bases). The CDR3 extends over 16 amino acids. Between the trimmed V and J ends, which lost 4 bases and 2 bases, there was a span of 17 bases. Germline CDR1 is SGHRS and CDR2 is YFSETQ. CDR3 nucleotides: TGCGCCAGCAGCCTCCGGACAGTGAAGGACACAGATACGCAGTATTTT. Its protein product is CASSLRTVKDTDTQYF. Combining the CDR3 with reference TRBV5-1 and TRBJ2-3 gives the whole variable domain KAGVTQTPRYLIKTRGQQVTLSCSPISGHRSVSWYQQTPGQGLQFLFEYFSETQRNKGNFPGRFSGRQFSNSRSEMNVSTLELGDSALYLCASSLRTVKDTDTQYFGPGTRLTVL.

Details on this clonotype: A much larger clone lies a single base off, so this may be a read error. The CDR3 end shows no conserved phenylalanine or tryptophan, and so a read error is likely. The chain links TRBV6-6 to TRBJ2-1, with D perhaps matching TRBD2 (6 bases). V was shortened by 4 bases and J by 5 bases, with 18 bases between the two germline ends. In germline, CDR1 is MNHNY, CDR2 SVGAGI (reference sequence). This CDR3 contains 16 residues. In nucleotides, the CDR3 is TGTGCCAGCAGTTCCCTTAGAACTAGCCGTGACAATGAGCAGTTCTCC. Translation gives CASSSLRTSRDNEQFS.